A selection of T cell receptor beta chains follows, all from one sample in a study of cytomegalovirus exposure and HLA in healthy donors. Sequenced by immunoSEQ multiplex PCR; TCRdb stores in-frame clones only, minus some. The profile shows around 100,000 clones, 60% to 80% of them singletons. Sequenced sample: PBMCs. The source is a man aged 55-75 years in good health and CMV-seropositive. Each CDR3 is given with its conserved first and last residue. The D gene is left open where the match is weak. Not every row has a clone size; where given, it reads once, few, many or a size class.

j_call v_call clone_size d_call cdr3_aa cdr3_nt
TRBJ1-1 TRBV25-1 many - CASTGYFGGAFF TGTGCCAGCACCGGATATTTTGGAGGGGCTTTCTTT
TRBJ1-2 TRBV7-9 few - CASSNPADIILTF TGTGCCAGCAGTAATCCGGCGGACATCATCCTGACCTTC
TRBJ1-2 TRBV10-2 - - CASSGGEGPWGYTF TGCGCCAGCAGTGGAGGGGAGGGACCGTGGGGCTACACCTTC
TRBJ1-3 TRBV4-2 - - CASSPQARDLDTIYF TGTGCCAGCAGCCCTCAAGCCAGGGACTTAGACACCATATATTTT
TRBJ2-7 TRBV27 - - CASSKAFGGTSSYEQYF TGTGCCAGCAGCAAAGCCTTCGGGGGAACCAGCTCCTACGAGCAGTACTTC
TRBJ1-2 TRBV14 - - CASSQEPDYGYTF TGTGCCAGCAGCCAAGAGCCGGACTATGGCTACACCTTC
TRBJ2-7 TRBV7-7 - TRBD1 CASSLLTGGASEQYF TGTGCCAGCAGCTTACTAACAGGGGGCGCATCCGAGCAGTACTTC
TRBJ1-2 TRBV6-1 - TRBD1 CARPTGPGYGYTF TGTGCCAGGCCGACAGGGCCAGGCTATGGCTACACCTTC
TRBJ1-2 TRBV29-1 - - CSVEPWGGQGGGYTF TGCAGCGTTGAGCCCTGGGGGGGCCAGGGTGGAGGCTACACCTTC
TRBJ1-2 TRBV4-2 - - CASRPLGANYGYTF TGTGCCAGCAGGCCCCTAGGGGCTAACTATGGCTACACCTTC
TRBJ1-2 TRBV7-8 - - CASSLRPERGAYGYTF TGTGCCAGCAGCTTACGACCTGAACGGGGAGCCTATGGCTACACCTTC
TRBJ2-7 TRBV30 - TRBD2 CAWSKGGNEQYF TGTGCCTGGTCCAAGGGAGGGAACGAGCAGTACTTC
TRBJ2-1 TRBV4-3 few - CASSQTLRGSSYNEQFF TGCGCCAGCAGCCAAACGTTAAGGGGGAGCTCCTACAATGAGCAGTTCTTC
TRBJ2-5 TRBV29-1 - TRBD2 CSVEGARLGLAGEETQYF TGCAGCGTTGAAGGGGCGAGATTGGGACTAGCCGGGGAAGAGACCCAGTACTTC
TRBJ2-7 TRBV5-1 - TRBD2 CASSPPPTSKSGEQYF TGCGCCAGCAGCCCGCCCCCGACTAGCAAGAGCGGGGAGCAGTACTTC
TRBJ2-1 TRBV30 - - CAWSHTGLTSGAYNEQFF TGTGCCTGGAGTCACACCGGGTTGACGTCAGGGGCATACAATGAGCAGTTCTTC
TRBJ1-5 TRBV19 - - CASRRQINSNQPQHF TGTGCCAGTAGGCGACAGATAAATAGCAATCAGCCCCAGCATTTT
TRBJ2-2 TRBV9 - TRBD2 CASSIGLAGGRSTGELFF TGTGCCAGCAGCATCGGACTAGCGGGGGGGCGGAGTACCGGGGAGCTGTTTTTT
TRBJ2-7 TRBV18 few TRBD1 CASSSWDRGREQYF TGTGCCAGCTCAAGCTGGGACAGGGGGCGCGAGCAGTACTTC
TRBJ2-2 TRBV6-5 - - CASSYSRKNTGELFF TGTGCCAGCAGTTACTCGAGAAAGAACACCGGGGAGCTGTTTTTT
TRBJ1-5 TRBV29-1 - - CSVGGGANNQPQHF TGCAGCGTGGGAGGGGGGGCCAACAATCAGCCCCAGCATTTT
TRBJ1-2 TRBV15 - - CATSRSLGGFYGYTF TGTGCCACCAGCAGGTCCCTGGGGGGTTTCTATGGCTACACCTTC
TRBJ2-7 TRBV7-9 - - CASRPLVPPIAVSYEQYF TGTGCCAGCAGGCCGCTAGTCCCTCCCATAGCTGTCTCCTACGAGCAGTACTTC
TRBJ2-5 TRBV19 - TRBD2 CASSTTSGGAQAQYF TGTGCCAGTAGTACTACTAGCGGGGGGGCCCAGGCCCAGTACTTC
TRBJ1-2 TRBV6-6 - - CASSPDYGYTF TGTGCCAGCAGTCCGGACTATGGCTACACCTTC
TRBJ1-1 TRBV6-4 - - CASSDGHAEAFF TGTGCCAGCAGTGACGGACACGCTGAAGCTTTCTTT
TRBJ1-2 TRBV7-8 once TRBD1 CASSLGRQGPTNYGYTF TGTGCCAGCAGCTTAGGAAGACAGGGGCCTACTAACTATGGCTACACCTTC
TRBJ2-7 TRBV9 - TRBD1 CASSVARQGPYEQYF TGTGCCAGCAGCGTAGCCAGACAGGGCCCCTACGAGCAGTACTTC
TRBJ2-7 TRBV7-9 - TRBD1 CASSLEGGQGQRF TGTGCCAGCAGCTTAGAGGGGGGACAGGGGCAGAGGTTC
TRBJ1-6 TRBV2 - - CASKGDIGRHF TGTGCCAGCAAGGGGGATATAGGCCGCCACTTT
TRBJ2-3 TRBV4-2 - TRBD2 CASSQDLGGGGTDTQYF TGTGCCAGCAGCCAAGATTTAGGCGGGGGGGGCACAGATACGCAGTATTTT
TRBJ2-3 TRBV7-6 - TRBD2 CASSLVAAGGPTDTQYF TGTGCCAGCAGCTTAGTGGCAGCGGGGGGGCCCACAGATACGCAGTATTTT
TRBJ1-6 TRBV11-2 - TRBD1 CASSLGDRYNSPLHF TGTGCCAGCAGCTTAGGGGACAGATATAATTCACCCCTCCACTTT
TRBJ2-3 TRBV7-9 - - CASSFTNRVSGTDTQYF TGTGCCAGCAGCTTTACTAACAGGGTTTCGGGCACAGATACGCAGTATTTT
TRBJ2-3 TRBV5-1 few - CASSLRGPREDTQYF TGCGCCAGCAGCTTGAGGGGGCCGCGGGAAGATACGCAGTATTTT
TRBJ2-7 TRBV9 - TRBD1 CASSGGQGRNEQYF TGTGCCAGCAGCGGAGGACAGGGAAGGAACGAGCAGTACTTC
TRBJ2-1 TRBV7-8 - TRBD2 CASSYKGLAPNEQFF TGTGCCAGCAGCTATAAGGGACTAGCGCCCAATGAGCAGTTCTTC
TRBJ1-2 TRBV19 few TRBD1 CASSEKTGGYGYTF TGTGCCAGTAGTGAAAAGACAGGGGGTTATGGCTACACCTTC
TRBJ1-2 TRBV6-6 few TRBD1 CASSYAGGNYGYTF TGTGCCAGCAGTTACGCAGGGGGTAACTATGGCTACACCTTC
TRBJ1-1 TRBV11-2 - TRBD1 CASSLSTGATEAFF TGTGCCAGCAGCTTAAGTACAGGGGCCACTGAAGCTTTCTTT
TRBJ2-1 TRBV14 - TRBD2 CASSSSGGAGNEQFF TGTGCCAGCAGTTCTAGCGGGGGGGCCGGCAATGAGCAGTTCTTC